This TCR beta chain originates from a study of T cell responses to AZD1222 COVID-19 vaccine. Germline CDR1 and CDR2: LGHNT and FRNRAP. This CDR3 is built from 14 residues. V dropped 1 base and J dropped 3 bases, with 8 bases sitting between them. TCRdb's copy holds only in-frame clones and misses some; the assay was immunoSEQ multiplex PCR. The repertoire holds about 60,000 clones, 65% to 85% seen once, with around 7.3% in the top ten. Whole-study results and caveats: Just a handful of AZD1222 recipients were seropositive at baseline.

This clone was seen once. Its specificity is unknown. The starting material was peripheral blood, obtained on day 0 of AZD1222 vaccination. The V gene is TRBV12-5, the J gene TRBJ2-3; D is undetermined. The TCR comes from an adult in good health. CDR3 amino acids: CASGLAQPTDTQYF. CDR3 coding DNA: TGTGCTAGTGGTTTGGCCCAGCCGACAGATACGCAGTATTTT.